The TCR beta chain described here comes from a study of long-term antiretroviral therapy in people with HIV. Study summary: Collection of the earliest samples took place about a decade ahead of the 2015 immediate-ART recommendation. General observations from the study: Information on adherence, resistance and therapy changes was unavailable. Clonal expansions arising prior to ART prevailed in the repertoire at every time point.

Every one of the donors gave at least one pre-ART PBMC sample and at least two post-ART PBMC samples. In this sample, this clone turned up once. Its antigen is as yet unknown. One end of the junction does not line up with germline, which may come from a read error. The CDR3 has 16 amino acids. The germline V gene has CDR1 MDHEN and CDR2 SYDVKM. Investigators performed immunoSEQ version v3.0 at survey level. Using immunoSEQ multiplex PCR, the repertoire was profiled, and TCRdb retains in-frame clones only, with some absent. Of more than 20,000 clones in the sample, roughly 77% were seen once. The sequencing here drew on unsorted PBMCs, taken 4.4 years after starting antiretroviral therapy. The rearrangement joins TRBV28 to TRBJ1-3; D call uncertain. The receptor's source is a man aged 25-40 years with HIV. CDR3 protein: CASSSISGFSGNTIYF. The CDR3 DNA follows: TGTGCCAGCAGTTCCATATCGGGATTTTCTGGGAACACCATATATTTT.